Listed here are 26 T cell receptor beta chains from one sample, sequenced in a study of blood T cell repertoires in COVID-19 (dated by TCRdb to the early 2020s). Library generation was performed with the immunoSEQ multiplex PCR assay. In its TCRdb copy, this immuneACCESS table keeps in-frame sequences only and misses some clones. Where compared with another copy, unresolved V genes explain less than half of these, and the others have no known cause. This sample holds roughly 290,000 clones; about 90% were observed only once. The ten largest clones capture 2.1% of the sample. Source material: peripheral blood. Every receptor here comes from a woman aged 25 to 39 who had recovered from COVID-19.

The chain employs TRBV7-3 and TRBJ2-5; maybe TRBD2 (6 bases). Germline V gene sequence: CDR1 SGHTA, CDR2 FQGTGA. This CDR3 contains 14 residues. V dropped 2 bases and J dropped 4 bases, with 11 bases sitting between them. In DNA, the CDR3 is TGTGCCAGCAGCTTAGACCCGACTAGAGAGACCCAGTACTTC. Its protein is CASSLDPTRETQYF.

The gene calls are TRBV6-5 and TRBJ1-6; D is possibly TRBD1 (5 bases). The CDR3 is 15 amino acids. CDR1 is MNHEY, CDR2 SVGAGI, per germline. The ends were cut back, 2 bases at V and 7 bases at J, with 12 bases in the middle. Here the CDR3 DNA reads TGTGCCAGCAGTTACGGGGGGTTGGGGAATTCACCCCTCCACTTT. Residues: CASSYGGLGNSPLHF.

The V call is TRBV5-5, the J call TRBJ2-5; 11 positions agree with TRBD1. The CDR3 is made up of 15 amino acids. J lost 5 bases, V lost 3 bases, and 6 bases had no gene match. Germline CDR1 is SGHKS and CDR2 is YYEKEE (reference sequence). The CDR3 DNA reads as TGTGCCAGCAGCTGGGGACAGGGGGGGGTTGAGACCCAGTACTTC. This encodes CASSWGQGGVETQYF.

The chain has TRBV19 and TRBJ1-4, with 8 nucleotides matching TRBD1. There are 14 residues in the CDR3. CDR1 is LNHDA and CDR2 is SQIVND in the germline V gene (reference sequence). The V and J ends lost 6 bases and 4 bases, in that order; junction bases with no gene match: 4. This CDR3 reads CASRAGQGNEKLFF. The CDR3 bases are TGTGCCAGTAGAGCCGGACAGGGTAATGAAAAACTGTTTTTT.

The chain carries TRBV19 and TRBJ1-1; 12 bases match TRBD1. Germline-derived CDR1 and CDR2 are LNHDA and SQIVND (reference sequence). This CDR3 comprises 13 residues. V shed 3 bases and J 10 bases; nucleotides not matched to a gene: 3. CDR3 nucleotides: TGTGCCAGTAGTATGGGACAGGGGGCCACAGCTTTCTTT. This gives the protein CASSMGQGATAFF.

DNA of the CDR3: TGTGCCAGCAGTGAAGGGCGGGAGGGCAATGAGCAGTTCTTC. This encodes CASSEGREGNEQFF. The chain is built from TRBV6-1 and TRBJ2-1; 9 nucleotides line up with TRBD2. The J segment lost 6 bases and the V segment lost 1 base, leaving 1 base of the junction unmatched. Germline V CDR1 and CDR2: MNHNS, SASEGT. This CDR3 has 14 amino acids.

The CDR3 DNA sequence: TGTGCCAGCAGCTCGGACAGGCTCACCGGGGAGCTGTTTTTT. It yields the protein CASSSDRLTGELFF. This sequence joins TRBV11-3 and TRBJ2-2, with TRBD1 matching 7 bases. Germline-derived CDR1 and CDR2 are SGHNT and YENEEA. This CDR3 contains 14 residues. V was clipped by 4 bases and J by 4 bases; unmatched bases: 3.

This clone appeared a single time. This chain uses TRBV5-6 with TRBJ1-3; D ambiguous. The length of the CDR3 is 14 residues. Trimming cost V 4 bases and J 5 bases, with 13 bases left between them. The germline CDR1 and CDR2 sequences are SGHDT and YYEEEE. The CDR3 DNA sequence: TGTGCCAGCAGCGACCGACCGGGTAGAAACACCATATATTTT. It is translated as CASSDRPGRNTIYF. The full variable domain, in which reference TRBV5-6 and TRBJ1-3 provide the parts outside the CDR3, is DAGVTQSPTHLIKTRGQQVTLRCSPKSGHDTVSWYQQALGQGPQFIFQYYEEEERQRGNFPDRFSGHQFPNYSSELNVNALLLGDSALYLCASSDRPGRNTIYFGEGSWLTVV.

This clone was seen just once. The chain recombines TRBV5-1 with TRBJ2-2; 8 bases are a match to TRBD1. V was clipped by 4 bases and J by 2 bases; unmatched bases: 7. The CDR3 has 16 residues. Germline V gene lookup returns CDR1 SGHRS and CDR2 YFSETQ. The CDR3 region has the DNA TGCGCCAGCAGCCCCAGGGCAGGGGGCAACACCGGGGAGCTGTTTTTT. It translates to CASSPRAGGNTGELFF.

Ten or more counts support this clone. This chain connects TRBV3-1 (or the pseudogene TRBV3-2) to TRBJ1-1; the D is unclear. Trimming cost V 1 base and J 4 bases, with 7 bases left between them. The CDR3 spans 13 residues. CDR1 and CDR2 from the germline V gene are LGHDT and YNNKEL (reference sequence). The CDR3 nucleotides read TGTGCCAGCAGCCAAGGTTGGGCCACTGAAGCTTTCTTT. Translation: CASSQGWATEAFF.

This rearrangement joins TRBV10-2 to TRBJ2-5, with 13 bases identical to TRBD2. In germline, CDR1 is WSHSY, CDR2 SAAADI. With V trimmed by 3 bases and J by 4 bases, 8 bases remained unmatched. This CDR3 comprises 17 residues. The CDR3 region is CASSEWTSGSRAETQYF. The CDR3 nucleotides read TGCGCCAGCAGTGAATGGACTAGCGGGAGTCGGGCAGAGACCCAGTACTTC.

V is TRBV28 and J is TRBJ1-4; a weak D match, TRBD1 (6 bases). From germline, CDR1 is MDHEN and CDR2 SYDVKM. This CDR3 is built from 15 residues. V lost 6 bases to trimming and J lost 0 bases, with 11 bases between them. CDR3 sequence: CASSYRVATNEKLFF. CDR3 nucleotides: TGTGCCAGCAGCTACAGGGTTGCAACTAATGAAAAACTGTTTTTT.

The V gene is TRBV28, the J gene TRBJ2-7; D possibly corresponds to TRBD1 (5 bases). Germline loops: CDR1 MDHEN, CDR2 SYDVKM. Trimming pared 11 bases from V and 2 bases from J, leaving 16 bases between. The CDR3 extends over 13 amino acids. Here the CDR3 DNA reads TGTGCCTCTAGTCAGGAAGGGGCCTACGAGCAGTACTTC. Translated, it gives CASSQEGAYEQYF.

The J gene is TRBJ2-5, the V gene TRBV2; TRBD2 aligns across 9 bases. Germline CDR1 reads SNHLY; CDR2 reads FYNNEI. CDR3 length: 15 amino acids. Trimming at V came to 1 base and at J to 1 base, leaving 1 base not matched to a gene. The CDR3 sequence: CASSEGRGGQETQYF. Written as DNA, the CDR3 is TGTGCCAGCAGTGAAGGGCGGGGGGGCCAAGAGACCCAGTACTTC.

This clone was counted a few times. The chain carries TRBV10-2 and TRBJ1-5, with D unresolved. Germline V gene lookup returns CDR1 WSHSY and CDR2 SAAADI. This CDR3 has 15 amino acids. Between the trimmed V and J ends, which lost 5 bases and 9 bases, there was a span of 20 bases. CDR3 sequence reads: CASSTPPGLQRPQHF. CDR3 DNA: TGCGCCAGCAGTACTCCACCGGGTCTTCAAAGGCCCCAGCATTTT.

V and J are TRBV5-6 and TRBJ1-4; D perhaps matches TRBD1 (5 bases). Germline lookup yields CDR1 SGHDT and CDR2 YYEEEE. The V and J ends lost 0 bases and 3 bases respectively, with 9 bases between them. The CDR3 consists of 15 residues. CDR3 region: CASSLDGGPNEKLFF. The CDR3 DNA is TGTGCCAGCAGCTTGGACGGGGGACCTAATGAAAAACTGTTTTTT.

The chain combines TRBV5-6 with TRBJ1-4; 11 bases are a match to TRBD1. Germline-derived CDR1 and CDR2 are SGHDT and YYEEEE. CDR3 length: 17 residues. V shed 4 bases and J 7 bases; nucleotides not matched to a gene: 12. The CDR3 region is CASSAAGQGAFGEKLFF. The CDR3 DNA sequence: TGTGCCAGCAGCGCCGCCGGACAGGGGGCGTTTGGTGAAAAACTGTTTTTT.

This chain links TRBV7-9 with TRBJ1-1; the match to TRBD1 covers 8 bases. The germline CDR1 and CDR2 sequences are SEHNR and FQNEAQ (reference sequence). This CDR3 region has 11 residues. V gave up 7 bases and J gave up 6 bases; unmatched junction bases: 1. The CDR3, as DNA: TGTGCCAGCACGGACAGGGCTGAAGCTTTCTTT. Protein: CASTDRAEAFF.

The chain carries TRBV11-3 and TRBJ2-5; 11 bases are shared with TRBD1. Germline V gene data show CDR1 as SGHNT and CDR2 as YENEEA. The CDR3 contains 15 residues. The junction had 6 bases not matched to a gene; V was cut back by 4 bases and J by 5 bases. The CDR3 DNA is TGTGCCAGCAGCTCACGGACAGGGGGCGCGGAGACCCAGTACTTC. Protein sequence: CASSSRTGGAETQYF.

The chain joins TRBV5-1 to TRBJ1-3, with D perhaps TRBD1 (5 bases). Germline CDR1 SGHRS, CDR2 YFSETQ. V dropped 0 bases and J dropped 9 bases, with 10 bases sitting between them. The CDR3 totals 13 residues. CDR3 protein: CASSLAGDGTIYF. The CDR3, as DNA: TGCGCCAGCAGCTTGGCGGGGGACGGCACCATATATTTT.

V is TRBV20-1 and J is TRBJ1-1; possibly TRBD1 for D (6 bases). Per germline, CDR1 DFQATT and CDR2 SNEGSKA (reference sequence). The CDR3 contains 13 residues. V was pared by 3 bases and J by 3 bases, with 11 bases between. CDR3 loop: CSASDRYYTEAFF. DNA for the CDR3: TGCAGTGCTAGTGACAGGTACTACACTGAAGCTTTCTTT.

For the CDR3, the DNA is TGTGCCAGCAGTTTCGCTAGCGGGTACGAGCAGTACTTC. This gives the protein CASSFASGYEQYF. The chain couples TRBV27 to TRBJ2-7; 8 nucleotides match TRBD2. CDR3 length: 13 residues. Germline CDR1 is MNHEY and CDR2 is SMNVEV (reference sequence). The V and J ends lost 3 bases and 4 bases, in that order; junction bases with no gene match: 2.

This clone was found once. The V call is TRBV7-9, the J call TRBJ1-1; D unclear. Germline V gene data show CDR1 as SEHNR and CDR2 as FQNEAQ (reference sequence). The germline V and J ends were trimmed by 1 base and 4 bases, with 4 bases remaining between them. The CDR3 has 12 residues. CDR3 protein: CASSLGPTEAFF. The CDR3 bases are TGTGCCAGCAGCTTAGGGCCCACTGAAGCTTTCTTT.

A word on this clone: One end of the junction fails to match germline, which may point to a read error. The chain is built from TRBV27 and TRBJ2-1; weak D call: TRBD2 (6 bases). Germline V gene lookup returns CDR1 MNHEY and CDR2 SMNVEV (reference sequence). CDR3 length equals 14 residues. The CDR3 region is CASSDRDSDNEQFF. In nucleotides, the CDR3 is TGTGCCAGCAGTGATCGGGACTCCGACAATGAGCAGTTCTTC.

The chain employs TRBV2 and TRBJ1-6; D remains ambiguous. V was cut by 2 bases and J by 0 bases, with 8 bases left in between. CDR1 is SNHLY, CDR2 FYNNEI, per germline. This CDR3 contains 16 residues. In DNA form, the CDR3 reads TGTGCCAGCAGTGAATTGGGGAGCTCCTATAATTCACCCCTCCACTTT. This gives the protein CASSELGSSYNSPLHF.

This rearrangement joins TRBV30 to TRBJ2-7, with D possibly being TRBD1 (5 bases). V was shortened by 3 bases and J by 5 bases, with 11 bases between the two germline ends. From germline, CDR1 is GTSNPN and CDR2 SVGIG (reference sequence). CDR3 size: 12 residues. CDR3 nucleotides: TGTGCCTGGAGAGGGGCCGCCCACGAGCAGTACTTC. Amino acid sequence: CAWRGAAHEQYF.